One sample yielded the 13 T cell receptor beta chains listed below, sequenced in a study of cytotoxic CD8 clonotypes in ibrutinib-treated CLL. TCRdb's copy holds only in-frame clones and misses some; the assay was immunoSEQ multiplex PCR. The table records more than 12,000 clones, around half of them present only once. The input for sequencing was PBMCs, taken at an approximately 26-month disease-progression time point, from a patient treated with ibrutinib. These receptors all come from a human donor with chronic lymphocytic leukemia.

This clone was seen a few times. The chain employs TRBV7-6 and TRBJ1-3; D may be TRBD1 (5 bases). The CDR3 loop spans 15 amino acids. Between the trimmed V and J ends, which lost 2 bases and 9 bases, there was a span of 17 bases. Germline CDR1 reads SGHVS; CDR2 reads FNYEAQ. The DNA of the CDR3 is TGTGCCAGCAGCTTATACCCCGACGGCGGGGGCACCATATATTTT. This translates into CASSLYPDGGGTIYF.

The rearrangement uses TRBV11-3 and TRBJ2-3, with D tentatively TRBD2 (6 bases). The germline V gene has CDR1 SGHNT and CDR2 YENEEA. The CDR3 runs 12 residues. Trimming left V 5 bases short and J 3 bases short, with 6 bases between. CDR3 sequence (DNA): TGTGCCAGCAGCGGGGGGACAGATACGCAGTATTTT. The encoded protein is CASSGGTDTQYF.

The chain employs TRBV11-2 and TRBJ2-3; possible D gene TRBD2, 6 bases. CDR1 SGHAT and CDR2 FQNNGV come from the germline V gene. CDR3 size: 16 residues. V lost 6 bases, J lost 3 bases, and 19 bases lay in between. The CDR3 DNA follows: TGTGCCAGCAGTCCAGGTTTCTCTGGGGGGACAGATACGCAGTATTTT. It specifies CASSPGFSGGTDTQYF.

The chain has TRBV25-1 and TRBJ2-1; D is perhaps TRBD1 (6 bases). V lost 4 bases and J lost 5, with 15 bases in between. The V gene's germline CDR1 is MGHDK and CDR2 SYGVNS. The CDR3 is made up of 15 amino acids. CDR3 amino acids: CASSGDIGADNEQFF. As DNA, the CDR3 is TGTGCCAGCAGTGGGGACATCGGGGCTGACAATGAGCAGTTCTTC.

The chain recombines TRBV19 with TRBJ2-7; D gene ambiguous. Germline V gene lookup returns CDR1 LNHDA and CDR2 SQIVND (reference sequence). V was trimmed by 3 bases and J by 0 bases, leaving 18 bases between them. The CDR3 sequence is 17 residues long. CDR3 loop: CASSISVGVSGSYEQYF. The CDR3 DNA follows: TGTGCCAGTAGTATCTCGGTTGGGGTCTCCGGCTCCTACGAGCAGTACTTC.

The rearrangement joins TRBV7-8 to TRBJ1-4, with TRBD1 matching over 7 bases. From germline, CDR1 is SGHVS and CDR2 FQNEAQ. The CDR3 length is 15 residues. Germline trimming cut 6 bases from V and 7 bases from J; bases unmatched to any gene: 11. This CDR3 is CASSRGTGAIEKLFF. The CDR3, as DNA: TGTGCCAGCAGTCGAGGCACAGGGGCGATTGAAAAACTGTTTTTT.

The chain combines TRBV2 with TRBJ2-3; no clear D. The germline V gene encodes CDR1 SNHLY and CDR2 FYNNEI. Trimming removed 7 bases at V and 3 bases at J, with 8 bases between. CDR3 size: 12 residues. The CDR3 is CASTQRTDTQYF. The CDR3 nucleotides are TGTGCCAGCACCCAAAGGACAGATACGCAGTATTTT.

This chain connects TRBV6-5 to TRBJ1-1, with TRBD1 matching over 8 bases. The V segment lost 6 bases and the J segment 4 bases; nucleotides outside the gene matches: 7. Germline V gene data show CDR1 as MNHEY and CDR2 as SVGAGI. The CDR3 extends over 14 amino acids. The CDR3 nucleotides read TGTGCCAGCAGCAGGACGACAGGGGTCACTGAAGCTTTCTTT. Translated, it gives CASSRTTGVTEAFF.

This chain uses TRBV2 with TRBJ1-2, with D tentatively TRBD1 (6 bases). V was shortened by 6 bases and J by 8 bases, with 16 bases between the two germline ends. CDR1 SNHLY and CDR2 FYNNEI come from the germline V gene. The CDR3 covers 13 residues. The CDR3 nucleotides are TGTGCCAGCAGGTCCGGGACACCCTTGGGCTACACCTTC. Translation gives CASRSGTPLGYTF.

V is TRBV7-6 and J is TRBJ2-7; D uncertain. V shed 5 bases and J shed 6 bases, with 11 bases lying between them. Germline V gene lookup returns CDR1 SGHVS and CDR2 FNYEAQ. This CDR3 region has 12 residues. Written as DNA, the CDR3 is TGTGCCAGCAGCCACCTCTGGAGCGAGCAGTACTTC. It translates to CASSHLWSEQYF.

This clone was picked up a small number of times. The chain links TRBV10-3 to TRBJ1-2, with D unresolved. V was shortened by 5 bases and J by 2 bases, with 9 bases between the two germline ends. CDR3 size: 13 residues. Germline V CDR1 and CDR2: ENHRY, SYGVKD. The CDR3 nucleotides read TGTGCCATCAGTTCGGGTCAAAACTATGGCTACACCTTC. This gives the protein CAISSGQNYGYTF.

The CDR3 DNA reads TGCGCCAGCAGCTCGCGGACTAGCGGGGGGCCCCAAACGACAGATACGCAGTATTTT. Amino acid sequence: CASSSRTSGGPQTTDTQYF. The chain carries TRBV5-1 and TRBJ2-3, with 14 bases that match TRBD2. CDR3 size: 19 residues. Losses at the gene ends were 3 bases for V and 3 bases for J; bases not matched to a gene: 12. Germline V CDR1 and CDR2: SGHRS, YFSETQ.

The chain joins TRBV4-1 to TRBJ1-2; D gene unclear. Germline lookup yields CDR1 MGHRA and CDR2 YSYEKL. The CDR3 has 15 amino acids. Trimming removed 4 bases from V and 7 bases from J, with 19 bases in between. Written as DNA, the CDR3 is TGCGCCAGCAGCCCAAGGACCCAAACAGCGGGTGGCTACACCTTC. It encodes CASSPRTQTAGGYTF.